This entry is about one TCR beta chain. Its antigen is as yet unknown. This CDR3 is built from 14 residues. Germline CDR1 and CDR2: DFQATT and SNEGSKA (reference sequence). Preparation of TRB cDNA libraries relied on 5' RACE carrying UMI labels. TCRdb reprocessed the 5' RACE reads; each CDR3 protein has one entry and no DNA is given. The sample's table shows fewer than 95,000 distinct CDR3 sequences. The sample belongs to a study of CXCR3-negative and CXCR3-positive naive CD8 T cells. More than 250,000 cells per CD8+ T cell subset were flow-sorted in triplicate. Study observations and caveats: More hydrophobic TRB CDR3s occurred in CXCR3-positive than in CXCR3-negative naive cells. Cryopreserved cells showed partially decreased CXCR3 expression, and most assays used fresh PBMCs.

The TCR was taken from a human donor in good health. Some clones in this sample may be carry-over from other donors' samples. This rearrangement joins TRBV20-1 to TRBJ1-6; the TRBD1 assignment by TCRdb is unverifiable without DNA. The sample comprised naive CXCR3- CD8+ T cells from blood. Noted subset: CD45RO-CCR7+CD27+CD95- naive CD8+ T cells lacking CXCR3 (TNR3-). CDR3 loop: CSALPTGEGSPLHF.